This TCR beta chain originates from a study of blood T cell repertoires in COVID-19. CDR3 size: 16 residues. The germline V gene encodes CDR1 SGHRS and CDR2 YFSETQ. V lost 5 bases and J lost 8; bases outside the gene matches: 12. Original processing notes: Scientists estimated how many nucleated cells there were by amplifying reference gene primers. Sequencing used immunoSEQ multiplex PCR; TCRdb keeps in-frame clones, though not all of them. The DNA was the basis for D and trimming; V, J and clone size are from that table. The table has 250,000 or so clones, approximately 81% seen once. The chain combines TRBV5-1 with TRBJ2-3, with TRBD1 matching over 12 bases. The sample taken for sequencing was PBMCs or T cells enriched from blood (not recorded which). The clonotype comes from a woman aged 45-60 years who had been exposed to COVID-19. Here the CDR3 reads CASSREGTGGAVTQYF. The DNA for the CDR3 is TGCGCCAGCAGTCGCGAGGGGACAGGGGGCGCCGTTACGCAGTATTTT.